The clone carrying this TCR beta chain was counted many times. Its specificity is not known. The entry originates in a study of CD8 T cells in ankylosing spondylitis. Study-level findings and limits: What seemed typical of ankylosing spondylitis blood was a TCR beta motif built from 8 or 9 highly homologous variants. Earlier literature documents some of the motif variants in reactive arthritis synovial fluid and blood. As reported, disease-linked clones showed significant enrichment in matched ankylosing spondylitis synovial fluid.

This CDR3 has 13 residues. Trimming cost V 3 bases and J 5 bases, with 7 bases left between them. TCRdb ran MiXCR on the 5' RACE reads and lists one entry per CDR3 protein. The sample lists 200,000 to 250,000 distinct CDR3 sequences; 5.5% to 7.5% were seen once. Specimen: blood, either unsorted or a sorted T cell fraction (not recorded which). This clonotype was sampled from a male donor with ankylosing spondylitis. This chain joins TRBV12-3 or TRBV12-4 and TRBJ1-4; D is uncertain. Here the CDR3 reads CASSLTANEKLFF. The CDR3 DNA reads TGTGCCAGCAGTTTGACGGCAAATGAAAAACTGTTTTTT.